A selection of T cell receptor beta chains follows, all from one sample in a study of blood T cell repertoires in COVID-19. Here immunoSEQ multiplex PCR was the method, and the copy in TCRdb shows in-frame clones only, minus some. The sample lists approximately 250,000 clones, 86% occurring once. The sample was peripheral blood. Every receptor here comes from a woman older than 75 with COVID-19, enrolled during active disease. Both conserved end residues are part of each CDR3. A D gene is named only where the DNA matches it firmly. Clone size is shown for a subset of rows, as once, few, many or a class of expanded clone.

CDR3 length: 15
D gene: TRBD1
clone size: .
V gene: TRBV5-4
J gene: TRBJ1-4
CDR3 protein: CASSSPGQGNEKLFF
CDR3 DNA: TGTGCCAGCAGCTCGCCGGGACAGGGCAATGAAAAACTGTTTTTT

CDR3 length: 16
D gene: .
clone size: .
V gene: TRBV13
J gene: TRBJ1-2
CDR3 protein: CASSLRGTASNYGYTF
CDR3 DNA: TGTGCCAGCAGCTTAAGGGGAACGGCGTCTAACTATGGCTACACCTTC

CDR3 length: 16
D gene: .
clone size: .
V gene: TRBV6-1
J gene: TRBJ2-5
CDR3 protein: CASSEDFAAVQETQYF
CDR3 DNA: TGTGCCAGCAGTGAAGACTTTGCGGCCGTCCAAGAGACCCAGTACTTC

CDR3 length: 13
D gene: .
clone size: .
V gene: TRBV5-5
J gene: TRBJ1-1
CDR3 protein: CASSGGGWTEAFF
CDR3 DNA: TGTGCCAGCAGCGGGGGAGGATGGACTGAAGCTTTCTTT

CDR3 length: 13
D gene: TRBD1
clone size: .
V gene: TRBV6-2/TRBV6-3
J gene: TRBJ1-1
CDR3 protein: CASSLRQGREAFF
CDR3 DNA: TGTGCCAGCAGCCTCCGACAGGGGAGAGAAGCTTTCTTT

CDR3 length: 16
D gene: TRBD2
clone size: .
V gene: TRBV18
J gene: TRBJ2-5
CDR3 protein: CASSPPWTSGEETQYF
CDR3 DNA: TGTGCCAGCTCACCACCGTGGACTAGCGGGGAAGAGACCCAGTACTTC

CDR3 length: 14
D gene: TRBD1
clone size: .
V gene: TRBV7-6
J gene: TRBJ2-7
CDR3 protein: CASSSGTDSYEQYF
CDR3 DNA: TGTGCCAGCAGCTCCGGGACAGACTCCTACGAGCAGTACTTC

CDR3 length: 13
D gene: .
clone size: .
V gene: TRBV5-1
J gene: TRBJ1-1
CDR3 protein: CASSLAPGTEAFF
CDR3 DNA: TGCGCCAGCAGCCTTGCCCCGGGGACTGAAGCTTTCTTT

CDR3 length: 15
D gene: .
clone size: .
V gene: TRBV6-6
J gene: TRBJ2-5
CDR3 protein: CASSLRWGPQETQYF
CDR3 DNA: TGTGCCAGCAGTCTACGGTGGGGGCCTCAAGAGACCCAGTACTTC

CDR3 length: 14
D gene: .
clone size: .
V gene: TRBV21-1
J gene: TRBJ1-1
CDR3 protein: CASSTDRVDTEAFF
CDR3 DNA: TGTGCCAGCAGCACAGACAGGGTCGACACTGAAGCTTTCTTT

CDR3 length: 16
D gene: TRBD2
clone size: .
V gene: TRBV5-4
J gene: TRBJ2-5
CDR3 protein: CASRTGLAGGGETQYF
CDR3 DNA: TGTGCCAGCAGGACGGGACTAGCGGGGGGCGGAGAGACCCAGTACTTC

CDR3 length: 14
D gene: TRBD1
clone size: .
V gene: TRBV18
J gene: TRBJ1-1
CDR3 protein: CASSLRQGESEAFF
CDR3 DNA: TGTGCCAGCTCACTAAGACAGGGAGAGTCTGAAGCTTTCTTT

CDR3 length: 12
D gene: TRBD1
clone size: .
V gene: TRBV29-1
J gene: TRBJ2-1
CDR3 protein: CSVGDRYNEQFF
CDR3 DNA: TGCAGCGTGGGGGACAGATACAATGAGCAGTTCTTC

CDR3 length: 12
D gene: TRBD2
clone size: once
V gene: TRBV4-1
J gene: TRBJ2-3
CDR3 protein: CASSQALAGAVF
CDR3 DNA: TGCGCCAGCAGCCAAGCACTAGCGGGGGCCGTATTT

CDR3 length: 13
D gene: TRBD1
clone size: once
V gene: TRBV5-1
J gene: TRBJ1-5
CDR3 protein: CASSWDRNQPQHF
CDR3 DNA: TGCGCCAGCAGCTGGGACAGAAATCAGCCCCAGCATTTT

CDR3 length: 14
D gene: TRBD1
clone size: .
V gene: TRBV5-1
J gene: TRBJ1-1
CDR3 protein: CASIATGTENEAFF
CDR3 DNA: TGCGCCAGCATCGCGACCGGGACAGAGAATGAAGCTTTCTTT

CDR3 length: 14
D gene: TRBD2
clone size: .
V gene: TRBV7-2
J gene: TRBJ2-3
CDR3 protein: CASRARGVTDTQYF
CDR3 DNA: TGTGCCAGCAGGGCGCGGGGGGTCACAGATACGCAGTATTTT

CDR3 length: 17
D gene: TRBD1
clone size: .
V gene: TRBV28
J gene: TRBJ1-2
CDR3 protein: CASSLPGGTGGEPGYTF
CDR3 DNA: TGTGCCAGCAGTTTGCCAGGGGGTACTGGCGGAGAACCTGGCTACACCTTC

CDR3 length: 11
D gene: .
clone size: .
V gene: TRBV20-1
J gene: TRBJ2-5
CDR3 protein: CSARDQETQYF
CDR3 DNA: TGCAGTGCTAGAGATCAGGAGACCCAGTACTTC

CDR3 length: 13
D gene: .
clone size: few
V gene: TRBV7-2
J gene: TRBJ1-1
CDR3 protein: CASSLRGNTEAFF
CDR3 DNA: TGTGCCAGCAGCTTAAGAGGGAACACTGAAGCTTTCTTT

CDR3 length: 16
D gene: .
clone size: .
V gene: TRBV10-3
J gene: TRBJ2-4
CDR3 protein: CAISDFGLLAKNIQYF
CDR3 DNA: TGTGCCATCAGTGATTTCGGTCTACTAGCCAAAAACATTCAGTACTTC

CDR3 length: 15
D gene: .
clone size: .
V gene: TRBV6-5
J gene: TRBJ1-5
CDR3 protein: CASSPAAAGNQPQHF
CDR3 DNA: TGTGCCAGCAGCCCAGCGGCGGCCGGCAATCAGCCCCAGCATTTT

CDR3 length: 16
D gene: .
clone size: .
V gene: TRBV7-8
J gene: TRBJ2-1
CDR3 protein: CASSLALGPSTNEQFF
CDR3 DNA: TGTGCCAGCAGCTTAGCTCTAGGCCCATCTACAAATGAGCAGTTCTTC

CDR3 length: 16
D gene: TRBD1
clone size: .
V gene: TRBV19
J gene: TRBJ1-2
CDR3 protein: CASSRWTGRGNYGYTF
CDR3 DNA: TGTGCCAGTAGTAGGTGGACAGGACGAGGTAACTATGGCTACACCTTC

CDR3 length: 16
D gene: TRBD1
clone size: .
V gene: TRBV5-5
J gene: TRBJ1-5
CDR3 protein: CASSEGQGYSNQPQHF
CDR3 DNA: TGTGCCAGCAGTGAGGGACAGGGATATAGCAATCAGCCCCAGCATTTT

CDR3 length: 13
D gene: .
clone size: .
V gene: TRBV29-1
J gene: TRBJ1-2
CDR3 protein: CSVEGQINYGYTF
CDR3 DNA: TGCAGCGTCGAAGGACAGATCAACTATGGCTACACCTTC

CDR3 length: 13
D gene: .
clone size: .
V gene: TRBV10-1
J gene: TRBJ1-1
CDR3 protein: CASSASKGTSAFF
CDR3 DNA: TGCGCCAGTTCCGCCTCGAAGGGGACTTCAGCTTTCTTT

CDR3 length: 16
D gene: TRBD1
clone size: .
V gene: TRBV7-6
J gene: TRBJ1-5
CDR3 protein: CASSLFAGQSNQPQHF
CDR3 DNA: TGTGCCAGCAGCTTATTTGCGGGACAGAGCAATCAGCCCCAGCATTTT

CDR3 length: 18
D gene: .
clone size: .
V gene: TRBV21-1
J gene: TRBJ1-4
CDR3 protein: CASSKAAGAAHGNEKLFF
CDR3 DNA: TGTGCCAGCAGCAAAGCCGCAGGGGCTGCTCACGGTAATGAAAAACTGTTTTTT

CDR3 length: 17
D gene: TRBD1
clone size: once
V gene: TRBV11-2
J gene: TRBJ2-6
CDR3 protein: CASSLTRGHSGANVLTF
CDR3 DNA: TGTGCCAGCAGCTTAACAAGGGGGCACTCTGGGGCCAACGTCCTGACTTTC

CDR3 length: 16
D gene: .
clone size: .
V gene: TRBV1
J gene: TRBJ2-5
CDR3 protein: CTSSQVTSGGEETQYF
CDR3 DNA: TGCACCAGCAGCCAAGTAACTAGCGGGGGGGAAGAGACCCAGTACTTC

CDR3 length: 14
D gene: .
clone size: .
V gene: TRBV3-1/TRBV3-2
J gene: TRBJ1-2
CDR3 protein: CASSQESRNYGYTF
CDR3 DNA: TGTGCCAGCAGCCAAGAATCCCGTAACTATGGCTACACCTTC

CDR3 length: 18
D gene: TRBD2
clone size: .
V gene: TRBV24-1
J gene: TRBJ2-3
CDR3 protein: CATSEPGTSGGDTDTQYF
CDR3 DNA: TGTGCCACCAGTGAACCTGGGACTAGCGGGGGTGACACAGATACGCAGTATTTT

CDR3 length: 18
D gene: TRBD1
clone size: .
V gene: TRBV19
J gene: TRBJ2-6
CDR3 protein: CASSRQGRIGAGANVLTF
CDR3 DNA: TGTGCCAGTAGTAGACAGGGGAGAATTGGGGCTGGGGCCAACGTCCTGACTTTC

CDR3 length: 16
D gene: .
clone size: few
V gene: TRBV18
J gene: TRBJ2-1
CDR3 protein: CASSPYGYTTNNEQFF
CDR3 DNA: TGTGCCAGCTCACCCTACGGGTACACGACGAACAATGAGCAGTTCTTC

CDR3 length: 15
D gene: .
clone size: .
V gene: TRBV18
J gene: TRBJ1-6
CDR3 protein: CASSPQTGSNSPLHF
CDR3 DNA: TGTGCCAGCTCACCACAAACAGGGTCGAATTCACCCCTCCACTTT

CDR3 length: 14
D gene: .
clone size: .
V gene: TRBV11-2
J gene: TRBJ1-5
CDR3 protein: CASSPGRGNQPQHF
CDR3 DNA: TGTGCCAGCAGCCCGGGGAGGGGCAATCAGCCCCAGCATTTT

CDR3 length: 16
D gene: .
clone size: .
V gene: TRBV6-5
J gene: TRBJ2-3
CDR3 protein: CASSYSHSKGTDTQYF
CDR3 DNA: TGTGCCAGCAGTTACTCGCACTCAAAGGGGACAGATACGCAGTATTTT

CDR3 length: 13
D gene: .
clone size: .
V gene: TRBV11-1
J gene: TRBJ1-1
CDR3 protein: CASSLEHPSQAFF
CDR3 DNA: TGTGCCAGCAGCTTAGAACACCCTAGTCAAGCTTTCTTT

CDR3 length: 13
D gene: .
clone size: .
V gene: TRBV3-1/TRBV3-2
J gene: TRBJ1-2
CDR3 protein: CASSQLVQVGYTF
CDR3 DNA: TGTGCCAGCAGCCAATTGGTTCAGGTGGGCTACACCTTC

CDR3 length: 13
D gene: TRBD1
clone size: once
V gene: TRBV19
J gene: TRBJ2-7
CDR3 protein: CASSGGQVYEQYF
CDR3 DNA: TGTGCCAGTAGTGGAGGACAGGTCTACGAGCAGTACTTC

CDR3 length: 14
D gene: .
clone size: few
V gene: TRBV6-5
J gene: TRBJ1-2
CDR3 protein: CASSMYRVNYGYTF
CDR3 DNA: TGTGCCAGCAGTATGTACAGGGTTAACTATGGCTACACCTTC

CDR3 length: 14
D gene: .
clone size: .
V gene: TRBV6-6
J gene: TRBJ1-3
CDR3 protein: CASSGTGPGNTIYF
CDR3 DNA: TGTGCCAGCAGCGGTACAGGGCCCGGAAACACCATATATTTT